The T cell receptor beta chain described here comes from a study of cytomegalovirus exposure and HLA in healthy donors (dated by TCRdb to the late 2010s). Notes on the research overall: According to an earlier analysis of 587 of the donors, about 179 million T cells yielded 90 million to 130 million unique TCR beta sequences and approximately 280 Gb of sequence data. Around 320 gigabases of sequencing data and 78 million or so unique TCR sequences were included in an early release covering around 650 HLA-typed donors. Of the roughly 400 genotyped donors, about 80% fell in the genetic ancestry cluster associated with self-reported Caucasian donors. The study aimed to test whether signatures of past pathogen exposure could be identified by cataloging public T cell receptors. Using immunosequencing, the study profiled T cell repertoires from roughly 650 subjects and related those repertoires to cytomegalovirus serostatus. Besides the first cohort of roughly 640 subjects, a separate validation cohort made up of 120 different subjects was used. The study combined high-throughput TCR immunosequencing, statistical association of individual TCRs with disease status, and machine learning to predict cytomegalovirus infection status. In a later analysis, previously published TCR beta repertoires from about 640 donors were re-analyzed and high-resolution HLA genotyping was added so that TCR occurrence patterns could be studied. Rather than drawing on any new phenotypic data, the later analysis identified candidate immune exposures from TCR beta sequences and the way those sequences occurred across donors. To decide whether each TCR beta V gene segment behaved as functional or pseudogenic, an earlier analysis of some 540 of the donors relied on high-throughput TCR beta sequencing. Donor age, sex, ethnicity and CMV serostatus were collected together with the repertoire data. A later genetic analysis used genome-wide SNP genotypes for about 60% of the 666 donors, treating that subset as a discovery cohort. All discovery cohort repertoires had been generated on a single sequencing platform. HLA typing covered class I and class II loci at four-digit resolution. Typing coverage differed by locus: A, B, C, DRB1 and DQB1 were typed in roughly 620-640 donors, DQA1 in roughly 510, DPA1 in around 610, and DPB1 in around 490. Several DR-DQ haplotypes were handled as single units for association and clustering, since linkage in the cohort was strong. Among almost 400 genotyped donors of the cohort, an average of about 240,000 unique TCR beta nucleotide sequences were sequenced per donor, roughly 18% of them non-productive. General findings and caveats noted by the study authors: Because some donors lacked HLA typing at each locus, the association tests relied only on the typed subset. A later analysis found that most CMV-associated TCR beta chains appeared HLA-restricted, with HLA associations seemingly driven largely by CMV exposure. CMV serostatus was the only immune exposure information available for the cohort. Assigning TCR associations to individual alleles was difficult when HLA alleles, especially DR and DQ, strongly co-occurred. The 87-base-pair reads could not distinguish some IMGT-functional V segments, including TRBV6-2 and TRBV6-3, so those segments were excluded. Most TCR sequences were seen in very few donors, while some public TCRs were found in many individuals. A further reported finding was that TCR beta sequences accurately predicted the HLA-A and HLA-B alleles for most subjects in the first cohort. Several of the top co-occurrence clusters appeared to be linked to parvovirus B19, influenza, CMV and Epstein-Barr virus, according to a later analysis. In a later analysis, TCR association rates were found to vary across HLA loci, with the most associated TCRs seen for DRB1 alleles and the fewest for HLA-C alleles. The authors suggested that the approach could potentially be generalized to other disease states and immunological phenotypes. In a later analysis, HLA-associated TCR beta chains showed more clonal expansion and lower generation probabilities than non-associated chains that were equally common. This cohort had only TCR beta chains sequenced, and the lack of alpha or paired-chain data limited which features could be detected. In a later genetic analysis, fewer N-insertions in productive TCRs were reported among donors in an Asian-associated ancestry cluster than the roughly 700-donor mean. Presence/absence analyses assumed roughly uniform sequencing depth across donors, an assumption that may not hold. The study gave a list of around 170 TCR beta chains associated with cytomegalovirus. The sequencing pipeline was judged likely to have produced a cluster of highly shared sequence variants as a technical artifact. Linkage disequilibrium might explain the correlated functional status among segregating V segments, but an unknown experimental factor could not be ruled out. In vitro tests confirmed that a few of the cytomegalovirus-associated TCR beta chains recognize cytomegalovirus antigens. In an earlier analysis of 587 of the donors, most TCR beta V segments appeared in productive rearrangements about 87% or about 30% of the time, broadly matching IMGT annotations. The classifier was reported to diagnose cytomegalovirus status with high specificity and sensitivity in both the original and validation cohorts. The earlier analysis of some 540 of the donors excluded approximately 17 rarely observed V segments, including chromosome 9 orphons, because counts were too low. Specific HLA alleles were associated with more than 15,000 TCR beta sequences at a false discovery rate of 0.05 in a later analysis. In a later genetic analysis, a missense DCLRE1C variant was associated with V-gene and J-gene trimming of TCR beta chains, and the association was replicated in an independent cohort.

V ends up 6 bases short and J 2 bases short, with an unmatched junction base count of 7. The CDR3 sequence holds 17 residues, the cysteine and phenylalanine included. Of the read, only the CDR3 DNA is kept; its 51 bases are in frame from base 1. Via the germline V gene, CDR1 is ENHRY and CDR2 SYGVKD. The method behind the library was the immunoSEQ multiplex PCR assay. The multiplex PCR relied on a mix of 60 forward primers for TCR Vbeta segments and 13 reverse primers for TCR Jbeta segments. The CDR3 region of rearranged TCR beta genes was amplified from genomic DNA with a multiplex PCR assay. The Illumina HiSeq System was used to sequence the amplified TCR beta libraries as 87-base-pair reads. The published analysis was carried out like this. A later analysis counted some 80 million unique TCR beta chains across the 500 to 850 repertoires, and approximately 11 million of these chains were shared by at least two donors. Raw reads were error-corrected and collapsed into unique sequences with a nearest-neighbor algorithm that merged closely related sequences to remove PCR and sequencing errors. To assign V, D and J gene segments, CDR3 sequences were aligned to IMGT reference sequences. Each retained sequence needed at least a six-nucleotide match to both a V gene segment and a J gene segment. Rearrangements were called productive when the CDR3 lacked stop codons and stayed in frame with V and J; all others were non-productive. Following IMGT convention, CDR3 was defined as the stretch from the second conserved V-encoded cysteine to the conserved J-encoded phenylalanine. In an earlier analysis of around 540 of the donors, sequences lacking an unambiguous match to a single V gene segment were excluded. In an earlier analysis of a few hundred of the donors, a V segment was called functional when productive rearrangements were above 56.7%, and segregating when the standard deviation between donors exceeded 5%. A statistical classification framework was built for diagnosing cytomegalovirus status from the catalog of TCR beta chain sequences. A later analysis assigned V and J genes by comparing TCR nucleotide sequences with IMGT/GENE-DB human TR gene sequences. A later analysis assigned CDR3 sequences and most-parsimonious VDJ recombination scenarios with the TCRdist pipeline. A later analysis defined each TCR beta chain by its CDR3 amino acid sequence plus V-gene family, and excluded reads lacking a unique V-gene family. As a way to deal with suspected cross-contamination and a sequencing artifact, a later analysis dropped hundreds of nucleotide sequences that were highly shared and had low generation probability. For each public chain, a later analysis derived a clonal expansion index from normalized ranks of inferred template counts within each repertoire. In a later analysis, generation probabilities were computed using a VDJ recombination model fitted to out-of-frame rearrangements, and the results were checked against IGoR. Hypergeometric tests were used in a later analysis to score TCR-TCR, TCR-HLA and TCR-CMV co-occurrence, with a repertoire-size bias correction applied to the TCR pairs. False discovery rates were estimated in a later analysis by permuting HLA or CMV assignments 20 times. In a later analysis, co-occurring TCRs were grouped with DBSCAN, and TCRdist sequence similarity was added when clustering was performed within HLA-allele-positive subsets. For co-occurrence clustering, repertoires with fewer than 30,000 or more than 120,000 public chains were excluded, along with four to six repertoires with anomalous nucleotide sharing. TCRdb mirrors the immuneACCESS table, restricted to in-frame sequences. Some clones are absent from its copies; in checked studies, under half trace to an unresolved V gene, and the reason for the others is unknown. The V and J calls and clone size are taken from that table; D and trimming were inferred from the DNA. Here the sample has approximately 170,000 clones; 71% occur a single time. Jointly, the top ten make up about 1.4% of the sample.

As regards this clone: It lacks a known antigen. Qualities for individual bases were not recorded, and no much larger clone is one base off.

The cohort comprised 670 or so healthy bone marrow donors. At the time of sampling, every cohort member was nominally healthy, though immune exposures that went unrecorded were likely present. The donor tested CMV seronegative, placing the donor among the roughly 340 seronegative members of the cohort. Every donor gave a peripheral blood sample, and the peripheral blood mononuclear cells from that sample were used for TCR beta sequencing. The Qiagen DNeasy Blood Extraction Kit was used to extract genomic DNA from the blood cell samples. The clonotype originates from a girl aged 10 to 17 in good health and CMV-seronegative. Material: PBMCs. The chain couples TRBV10-3 to TRBJ2-2; 12 bases in the junction line up with TRBD2. This receptor carries the CDR3 CAIRVTSGGPNTGELFF. The nucleotide sequence reads TGTGCCATCAGGGTGACTAGCGGGGGACCTAACACCGGGGAGCTGTTTTTT.